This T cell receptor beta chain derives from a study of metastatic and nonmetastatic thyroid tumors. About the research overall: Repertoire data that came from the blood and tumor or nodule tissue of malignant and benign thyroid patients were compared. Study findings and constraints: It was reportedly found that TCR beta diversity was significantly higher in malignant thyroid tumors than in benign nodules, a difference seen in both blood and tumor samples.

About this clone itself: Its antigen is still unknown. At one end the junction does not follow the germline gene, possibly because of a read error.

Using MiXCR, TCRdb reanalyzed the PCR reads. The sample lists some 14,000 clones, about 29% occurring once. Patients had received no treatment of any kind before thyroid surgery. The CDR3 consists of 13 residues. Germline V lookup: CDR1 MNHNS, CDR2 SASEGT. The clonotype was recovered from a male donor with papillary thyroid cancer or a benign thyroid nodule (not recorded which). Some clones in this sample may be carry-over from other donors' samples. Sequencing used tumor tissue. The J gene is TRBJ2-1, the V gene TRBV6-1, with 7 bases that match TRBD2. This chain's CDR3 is CASRGGSCNQQFF. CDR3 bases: TGTGCCAGCAGGGGGGGGTCCTGCAATCAGCAGTTCTTC.